These 18 T cell receptor beta chains originate from one sample sequenced in a study of identical twins. TCRdb analysed the 5' RACE reads with MiXCR anew, one entry per CDR3 protein. The table records around 300,000 distinct CDR3 sequences, roughly 8.6% of them present only once. The same sample was also used in a study of yellow fever vaccine responses in identical twins.

The specimen sequenced was memory (CD45RO+) T cells sorted from blood. The source is a woman under 30 in good health.

The gene calls are TRBV9 and TRBJ2-7; 9 bases match TRBD2. The J segment lost 3 bases and the V segment lost 4 bases, leaving 8 bases of the junction unmatched. Germline V gene lookup returns CDR1 SGDLS and CDR2 YYNGEE. This CDR3 region has 15 residues. CDR3 residues: CASSRKGLASYEQYF. The CDR3 DNA reads as TGTGCCAGCAGCCGAAAGGGACTAGCTAGCTACGAGCAGTACTTC. The whole variable domain, filled in from reference TRBV9 and TRBJ2-7, reads DSGVTQTPKHLITATGQRVTLRCSPRSGDLSVYWYQQSLDQGLQFLIQYYNGEERAKGNILERFSAQQFPDLHSELNLSSLELGDSALYFCASSRKGLASYEQYFGPGTRLTVT.

This clonotype was observed many times. For the CDR3, the DNA is TGTGCCAGCAGTTTTAACCGTCAGGGAAACACCATATATTTT. It is translated as CASSFNRQGNTIYF. The gene calls are TRBV12-3 or TRBV12-4 and TRBJ1-3; no clear D gene. This CDR3 is 14 amino acids long. V was trimmed by 3 bases and J by 4 bases, leaving 10 bases between them.

The rearrangement uses TRBV7-9 and TRBJ2-1; a possible D gene is TRBD2 (5 bases). There are 16 residues in the CDR3. V lost 3 bases, J lost 5 bases, and 17 bases lay in between. Germline V gene sequence: CDR1 SEHNR, CDR2 FQNEAQ (reference sequence). The CDR3 DNA follows: TGTGCCAGCAGCTTTACTAGTTTTACTTCTCACAATGAGCAGTTCTTC. Amino acids: CASSFTSFTSHNEQFF.

This chain connects TRBV28 to TRBJ2-7; the match to TRBD2 covers 15 bases. The CDR3 runs 18 residues. Germline CDR1 reads MDHEN; CDR2 reads SYDVKM. The V gene end was trimmed by 3 bases and the J gene end by 5 bases; junction bases not matched to a gene: 11. CDR3: CASSLVTVGTSGRHEQYF. CDR3 nucleotides: TGTGCCAGCAGTTTGGTTACAGTTGGGACTAGCGGGAGGCACGAGCAGTACTTC.

This clonotype appeared many times. The chain couples TRBV5-1 to TRBJ2-3, with TRBD1 matching over 7 bases. Germline V lookup: CDR1 SGHRS, CDR2 YFSETQ. This CDR3 comprises 16 residues. Trimming at V came to 4 bases and at J to 3 bases, leaving 11 bases not matched to a gene. The CDR3 nucleotides are TGCGCCAGCAGCCCCCTGAGGGGGCGGATGACAGATACGCAGTATTTT. Translation gives CASSPLRGRMTDTQYF.

This clonotype came up a few times. For the CDR3, the DNA is TGTGCCAGCAGGACAGACAGCGGAATCTCGCCCCAGCATTTT. This codes for CASRTDSGISPQHF. V gene TRBV2 combines with J gene TRBJ1-5; D is possibly TRBD1 (5 bases). The CDR3 consists of 14 residues. Between the trimmed V and J ends, which lost 6 bases and 9 bases, there was a span of 18 bases. Germline loops: CDR1 SNHLY, CDR2 FYNNEI.

This clonotype was recorded at least ten times. V usage is TRBV20-1 and J usage is TRBJ2-7, with unresolved D. CDR1 and CDR2 (germline): DFQATT, SNEGSKA (reference sequence). The CDR3 length is 11 residues. Trimming cost V 6 bases and J 2 bases, with 8 bases left between them. The CDR3 DNA reads TGCAGTGCCCGGATGACCTACGAGCAGTACTTC. This codes for CSARMTYEQYF.

This clonotype occurred a few times. The genes are TRBV4-1 and TRBJ2-2; D gene uncertain. The CDR3 contains 16 residues. The ends were cut back, 1 base at V and 6 bases at J, with 15 bases in the middle. CDR1 and CDR2 from the germline V gene are MGHRA and YSYEKL. DNA for the CDR3: TGCGCCAGCAGCCAAGGTTTAGGTAGCCCACCCGGGGAGCTGTTTTTT. It yields the protein CASSQGLGSPPGELFF.

This clonotype has more than one count but fewer than ten. The gene calls are TRBV10-2 and TRBJ2-6; D is uncertain. Germline assignment: CDR1 WSHSY and CDR2 SAAADI. This CDR3 comprises 14 residues. The V and J ends lost 6 bases and 1 base respectively, with 7 bases between them. The CDR3 loop is CASRGLSGANVLTF. Here the CDR3 DNA reads TGCGCCAGCAGAGGTTTGTCTGGGGCCAACGTCCTGACTTTC.

The V gene is TRBV2, the J gene TRBJ1-4; TRBD1 agrees at 7 bases. This CDR3 contains 14 residues. Germline V lookup: CDR1 SNHLY, CDR2 FYNNEI. Germline trimming cut 10 bases from V and 0 bases from J; bases unmatched to any gene: 5. CDR3 nucleotide sequence: TGTGCCACCCGGACAGGCTCAACTAATGAAAAACTGTTTTTT. It yields the protein CATRTGSTNEKLFF. Looking up the rest from reference TRBV2 and TRBJ1-4 gives the full variable domain: EPEVTQTPSHQVTQMGQEVILRCVPISNHLYFYWYRQILGQKVEFLVSFYNNEISEKSEIFDDQFSVERPDGSNFTLKIRSTKLEDSAMYFCATRTGSTNEKLFFGSGTQLSVL.

There are many counts of this clonotype. The chain recombines TRBV29-1 with TRBJ2-7; no definite D call. Per the germline V gene, CDR1 is SQVTM and CDR2 is ANQGSEA. V was shortened by 0 bases and J by 5 bases, with 2 bases between the two germline ends. This CDR3 spans 10 amino acids. Here the CDR3 DNA reads TGCAGCGTTGAAGAAAACGAGCAGTACTTC. This gives the protein CSVEENEQYF.

The chain combines TRBV12-3 or TRBV12-4 with TRBJ1-4; maybe TRBD1 (5 bases). V lost 3 bases to trimming and J lost 4 bases, with 12 bases between them. This CDR3 comprises 15 residues. CDR3 sequence reads: CASSFSGRGNEKLFF. The CDR3 nucleotides are TGTGCCAGCAGTTTTTCAGGGAGGGGTAATGAAAAACTGTTTTTT.

The DNA for the CDR3 is TGTGCCACCGCTACTCCGGGAACTCCCCCCTATGGCTACACCTTC. This gives the protein CATATPGTPPYGYTF. The chain recombines TRBV24-1 with TRBJ1-2; unclear D gene. V was clipped by 9 bases and J by 4 bases, with 20 bases between them. The CDR3 loop spans 15 amino acids. Per the germline V gene, CDR1 is KGHDR and CDR2 is SFDVKD.

This chain connects TRBV7-8 to TRBJ2-3; 7 nucleotides align to TRBD2. The CDR3 has 15 amino acids. J lost 2 bases, V lost 4 bases, and 6 bases had no gene match. Germline V CDR1 and CDR2: SGHVS, FQNEAQ. The CDR3 coding sequence is TGTGCCAGCAGCTCCGCTAGCGGCCTCACAGATACGCAGTATTTT. It yields the protein CASSSASGLTDTQYF.

This clonotype was picked up a small number of times. V usage is TRBV7-9 and J usage is TRBJ1-1; D uncertain. Germline V gene sequence: CDR1 SEHNR, CDR2 FQNEAQ (reference sequence). The CDR3 spans 11 residues. V dropped 2 bases and J dropped 8 bases, with 6 bases sitting between them. The CDR3 DNA follows: TGTGCCAGCAGCTTATTGGAGGAAGCTTTCTTT. Its protein product is CASSLLEEAFF.

Only a few counts were recorded for this clonotype. This chain links TRBV6-1 with TRBJ2-7, with a weak D call TRBD1 (6 bases). The CDR3 covers 15 residues. V lost 6 bases, J lost 4 bases, and 19 bases lay in between. Germline CDR1 and CDR2: MNHNS and SASEGT. CDR3: CASRAWGQRGYEQYV. The CDR3 DNA reads as TGTGCCAGCAGGGCTTGGGGACAACGAGGTTACGAGCAGTACGTC.

The chain uses TRBV6-2 or TRBV6-3 and TRBJ1-1; tentatively, D is TRBD1 (6 bases). This CDR3 has 11 amino acids. The germline CDR1 and CDR2 sequences are MNHEY and SVGEGT. Trimming cost V 8 bases and J 8 bases, with 12 bases left between them. CDR3 amino acids: CASGRTAEAFF. CDR3 DNA sequence: TGTGCCAGCGGAAGGACAGCCGAAGCTTTCTTT.

This clonotype was picked up many times. V gene TRBV20-1 combines with J gene TRBJ2-2; D remains unclear. CDR3 length: 13 residues. Germline CDR1 reads DFQATT; CDR2 reads SNEGSKA (reference sequence). The V and J ends lost 3 bases and 4 bases respectively, with 9 bases between them. The CDR3 DNA reads as TGCAGTGCTAGTAGGGCAACCACCGGGGAGCTGTTTTTT. It codes for CSASRATTGELFF.